Ten or more counts support the clone carrying this TCR beta chain. These data belong to a study of regulatory T cells in long-lasting Graves disease. Arm-PCR of CDR3 regions and iRepertoire HTBI primers were used to build TCR beta libraries. One entry per CDR3 protein results from TCRdb running MiXCR on the multiplex PCR reads. The sample contains around 420,000 distinct CDR3 sequences, 15% of which appear only once. The time point: newly diagnosed GD, antithyroid drugs for less than 3 months. Preparation of the TCR library used RNA extracted from PBMCs. These records were also assigned to another study, of T cells in Graves' hyperthyroidism and ophthalmopathy. That publication notes: Uncontrolled infection, other autoimmune disease, pregnancy and lactation each barred patients from inclusion. Clonotypes that were expanded in thyroid above 0.001 mostly appeared in blood too.

The receptor was derived from a woman in her thirties or forties with Graves disease. The sample here was peripheral blood mononuclear cells (PBMCs), taken at new diagnosis, from a patient treated with antithyroid drugs.

The CDR3 is CASSELRFGGRGQPQHF. CDR3 DNA: TGCGCCAGCAGTGAGTTAAGGTTTGGGGGGCGCGGGCAGCCCCAGCATTTT. The chain employs TRBV10-2 and TRBJ1-5, with D maybe TRBD1 (6 bases). Germline loops: CDR1 WSHSY, CDR2 SAAADI. The CDR3 has 17 residues. The V gene lost 1 base and the J gene lost 7 bases, with 20 bases spanning the gap.